This TCR beta chain derives from a study of blood T cell repertoires in COVID-19. Study-level background: The United States, Italy and Spain provided the acute and convalescent COVID-19 samples. T cells, B-cell-depleted T cells, or PBMCs provided the cDNA or gDNA that served as material.

Original handling: Estimated nucleated cell counts came from reference gene primer amplification. The assay was immunoSEQ multiplex PCR, and TCRdb's table has in-frame clones only and misses some. The V and J calls and the clone size are those of that table, but D and trimming were determined from the DNA. The sample shows about 370,000 clones, roughly 90% of them seen only once. Patients at the Seattle site were enrolled during active infection and followed longitudinally. V lost 2 bases, J lost 2 bases, and 12 bases lay in between. The germline V gene has CDR1 MNHEY and CDR2 SVGEGT. The CDR3 is 15 residues long.

The specimen sequenced was peripheral blood. This TCR came from a woman in her thirties with COVID-19, enrolled during active disease. This chain connects TRBV6-2 or TRBV6-3 to TRBJ1-2; a possible D gene is TRBD1 (5 bases). The CDR3 loop reads CASSYEGYRNYGYTF. CDR3 DNA sequence: TGTGCCAGCAGTTACGAAGGGTACAGGAACTATGGCTACACCTTC.